A selection of T cell receptor beta chains follows, all from one sample in a study of T cell responses to AZD1222 COVID-19 vaccine. The protocol was immunoSEQ multiplex PCR, while the TCRdb copy is restricted to in-frame clones and leaves out a portion. The data show fewer than 200,000 clones, 94% seen once. The sequencing used peripheral blood, collected 28 days after the second AZD1222 dose. All receptors derive from an adult who received the AZD1222 COVID-19 vaccine. CDR3s include the opening cysteine and the closing phenylalanine or tryptophan.

j_gene | v_gene | CDR3aa
TRBJ2-1 | TRBV6-5 | CASQESSYNEQFF
TRBJ2-7 | TRBV30 | CAASWGYRDTSYEQYF
TRBJ2-1 | TRBV27 | CASSRLAGGDNEQFF
TRBJ1-1 | TRBV14 | CASSQGMRTEAFF
TRBJ2-5 | TRBV7-8 | CASSFAGGQETQYF
TRBJ2-5 | TRBV6-5 | CASSYGVAGDQETQYF
TRBJ2-2 | TRBV20-1 | CSAPRYGELFF
TRBJ2-2 | TRBV9 | CASSVASPRQGRGELFF
TRBJ2-7 | TRBV7-9 | CASSETGSLSYEQYF
TRBJ1-1 | TRBV6-5 | CASTRRGGTEAFF
TRBJ1-3 | TRBV7-9 | CASSLVAGLGNTIYF
TRBJ1-4 | TRBV7-2 | CASRPAGAGEKLFF
TRBJ2-1 | TRBV3-1/TRBV3-2 | CASSHQKTGAGDEQFF
TRBJ1-2 | TRBV6-5 | CASSTLGGLYGYTF
TRBJ2-1 | TRBV4-1 | CASSHPGSRFISYNEQFF
TRBJ1-1 | TRBV6-6 | CASSYSQGGAGTEAFF
TRBJ1-1 | TRBV19 | CASSIGRANTEAFF
TRBJ1-4 | TRBV19 | CASTLGRTGAGVKLFF
TRBJ2-2 | TRBV5-1 | CASSPQGLNTGELFF
TRBJ1-6 | TRBV2 | CASSDRYRGGSPLHF
TRBJ1-6 | TRBV7-2 | CASSLEAGTGVSPLHF
TRBJ2-7 | TRBV7-9 | CASSWTGGDEQYF
TRBJ1-3 | TRBV4-1 | CASSQRGLTGNTIYF
TRBJ2-1 | TRBV3-1/TRBV3-2 | CASSQDLFSSYNEQFF
TRBJ2-4 | TRBV7-2 | CASSLGSREWENIQYF
TRBJ1-6 | TRBV7-2 | CASSSRNSPLHF
TRBJ2-7 | TRBV19 | CASSTTGAILRRQYF
TRBJ2-2 | TRBV27 | CASSFGGGRSGELFF
TRBJ1-1 | TRBV3-1/TRBV3-2 | CASSPFTSYTEAFF
TRBJ1-1 | TRBV5-1 | CASSFGEGAEAFF
TRBJ2-1 | TRBV5-4 | CASSLGGAYNEQFF
TRBJ1-2 | TRBV5-8 | CASSLEATGVEGYTF
TRBJ1-1 | TRBV19 | CASILGTGTEAFF
TRBJ1-4 | TRBV6-5 | CASSPGTAFGKLFF
TRBJ2-3 | TRBV21-1 | CASSGEGPTDTQYF
TRBJ1-3 | TRBV3-1/TRBV3-2 | CASSPRVGNTIYF
TRBJ2-3 | TRBV5-1 | CASRPSELSTDTQYF
TRBJ1-2 | TRBV2 | CASSDEGWPNYGYTF
TRBJ1-6 | TRBV6-5 | CASSGQILSPLHF
TRBJ2-4 | TRBV4-3 | CASSQDIPGTGSKNIQYF
TRBJ1-2 | TRBV28 | CASSFGGHYGYTF
TRBJ1-5 | TRBV15 | CATSRDKGQVYTQHF